Sequencing of this T cell receptor (beta chain) was carried out in a study of CD8+CD57+ T cells in acquired aplastic anemia. It was patients with CD8+CD57+ cell expansion by flow cytometry who were chosen for sequencing. Patients had received no therapy at the time of blood sampling. There are 14 residues in the CDR3. Losses at the gene ends were 1 base for V and 7 bases for J; bases not matched to a gene: 4. Per the germline V gene, CDR1 is SGHVS and CDR2 is FQNEAQ. Genomic DNA templated the TCR beta VDJ and CDR3 profiling. TCRdb re-called the reads with MiXCR, one entry per CDR3 protein. Of some 140,000 distinct CDR3 sequences in the sample, approximately 52% were seen once.

The chain employs TRBV7-8 and TRBJ2-7; 10 bases map to TRBD1. The sequenced sample consisted of sorted CD4+, CD8+, or CD8+CD57+ T cells (not recorded which) from PBMCs. The source of this sequence is a human donor with aplastic anemia. CDR3 coding DNA: TGTGCCAGCAGCTTAGGAGGGACAGGGGCTGAGCAGTACTTC. It encodes CASSLGGTGAEQYF. Complete variable domain (other parts from reference TRBV7-8 and TRBJ2-7): GAGVSQSPRYKVAKRGQDVALRCDPISGHVSLFWYQQALGQGPEFLTYFQNEAQLDKSGLPSDRFFAERPEGSVSTLKIQRTQQEDSAVYLCASSLGGTGAEQYFGPGTRLTVT.